The 8 T cell receptor beta chains in this list originate from one sample, sequenced in a study of blood T cell repertoires in COVID-19. TCRdb's table, derived via immunoSEQ multiplex PCR, lists solely in-frame clones and lacks some. Of approximately 220,000 clones in the sample, 84% were seen once. Sequenced sample: peripheral blood. Every receptor here comes from a woman aged 60-75 years who had recovered from COVID-19.

The gene calls are TRBV2 and TRBJ1-3, with TRBD1 matching 11 bases. The germline V gene has CDR1 SNHLY and CDR2 FYNNEI. The junction had 4 bases not matched to a gene; V was cut back by 6 bases and J by 3 bases. This CDR3 is 15 amino acids long. CDR3: CASRVDRGHGNTIYF. CDR3 nucleotides: TGTGCCAGCAGGGTGGACAGGGGGCATGGAAACACCATATATTTT.

This clone has more than one count but fewer than ten. J is TRBJ1-5 and V is TRBV20-1; D is possibly TRBD1 (5 bases). Germline V gene lookup returns CDR1 DFQATT and CDR2 SNEGSKA (reference sequence). The V end was cut by 3 bases, the J end by 2 bases, with 14 bases between. This CDR3 is 15 amino acids long. The CDR3, as DNA: TGCAGTGCTAGTATCGGCGGGACTCGCAATCAGCCCCAGCATTTT. This codes for CSASIGGTRNQPQHF.

CDR3 sequence: CASRRAGGPGDTQYF. The CDR3 DNA follows: TGTGCCAGCAGAAGGGCGGGGGGGCCTGGAGATACGCAGTATTTT. The chain links TRBV2 to TRBJ2-3, with 9 nucleotides matching TRBD2. The germline V gene has CDR1 SNHLY and CDR2 FYNNEI. The V segment lost 6 bases and the J segment 5 bases; nucleotides outside the gene matches: 9. This CDR3 is built from 15 residues.

This rearrangement joins TRBV27 to TRBJ2-5; 8 bases map to TRBD2. Germline CDR1 is MNHEY and CDR2 is SMNVEV (reference sequence). After removal of 1 base from V and 5 bases from J, the junction contained 6 bases not matched to a gene. The CDR3 contains 15 residues. Written as DNA, the CDR3 is TGTGCCAGCAGTTTATTGGGACTAGTTAGCGAGACCCAGTACTTC. It codes for CASSLLGLVSETQYF.

The CDR3 bases are TGTGCCAGCAACCCGACTGGGGGGGACAGGGCCTACAATGAGCAGTTCTTC. Translation gives CASNPTGGDRAYNEQFF. The chain is built from TRBV9 and TRBJ2-1, with TRBD1 identical over 9 bases. Germline V gives CDR1 SGDLS, CDR2 YYNGEE. After removal of 6 bases from V and 2 bases from J, the junction contained 12 bases not matched to a gene. The CDR3 consists of 17 residues.

The chain has TRBV5-1 and TRBJ1-1; TRBD1 aligns across 8 bases. The V segment lost 4 bases and the J segment 7 bases; nucleotides outside the gene matches: 6. Germline V gives CDR1 SGHRS, CDR2 YFSETQ. The CDR3 is 13 residues long. CDR3 protein: CASSRTGTDEAFF. CDR3 coding DNA: TGCGCCAGCAGCAGGACAGGGACAGATGAAGCTTTCTTT.

Written as DNA, the CDR3 is TGTGCCAGCAGTGAGGGTATTTGGGGGCGCGGAGGATCTGGGGCCAACGTCCTGACTTTC. Protein product: CASSEGIWGRGGSGANVLTF. This chain joins TRBV6-1 and TRBJ2-6; TRBD1 is a possible D gene (6 bases). The CDR3 is 20 amino acids. Trimming took off 3 bases at V and 1 base at J, with 22 bases between the two ends. Looked up from germline, CDR1 is MNHNS and CDR2 is SASEGT.

In its sample, this clone was seen once. V gene TRBV6-6 combines with J gene TRBJ1-1, with TRBD1 matching 8 bases. Germline loops: CDR1 MNHNY, CDR2 SVGAGI (reference sequence). The CDR3 has 13 amino acids. V gave up 5 bases and J gave up 3 bases; unmatched junction bases: 2. The CDR3 is CASSKDRDTEAFF. CDR3 in DNA: TGTGCCAGCAGTAAGGACAGGGACACTGAAGCTTTCTTT.